The source of this T cell receptor (beta chain) is a study of technical replicates of blood from several donors. Trimming cost V 5 bases and J 4 bases; bases outside gene matches: 7. Looked up from germline, CDR1 is SEHNR and CDR2 is FQNEAQ (reference sequence). The CDR3 spans 15 residues. Method: immunoSEQ multiplex PCR; TCRdb's copy keeps in-frame clones and lacks some. The sample lists tens of thousands of clones, roughly 90% occurring once. The source of this sequence is a human donor in good health. Some clones in this sample may be carry-over from other donors' samples. Sequenced material: PBMCs. J is TRBJ1-5 and V is TRBV7-9, with TRBD1 matching over 8 bases. CDR3 in amino acids: CASSAGQGSNQPQHF. DNA for the CDR3: TGTGCCAGCAGCGCCGGACAGGGAAGTAATCAGCCCCAGCATTTT. Full variable domain (missing parts from reference TRBV7-9 and TRBJ1-5): DTGVSQNPRHKITKRGQNVTFRCDPISEHNRLYWYRQTLGQGPEFLTYFQNEAQLEKSRLLSDRFSAERPKGSFSTLEIQRTEQGDSAMYLCASSAGQGSNQPQHFGDGTRLSIL.